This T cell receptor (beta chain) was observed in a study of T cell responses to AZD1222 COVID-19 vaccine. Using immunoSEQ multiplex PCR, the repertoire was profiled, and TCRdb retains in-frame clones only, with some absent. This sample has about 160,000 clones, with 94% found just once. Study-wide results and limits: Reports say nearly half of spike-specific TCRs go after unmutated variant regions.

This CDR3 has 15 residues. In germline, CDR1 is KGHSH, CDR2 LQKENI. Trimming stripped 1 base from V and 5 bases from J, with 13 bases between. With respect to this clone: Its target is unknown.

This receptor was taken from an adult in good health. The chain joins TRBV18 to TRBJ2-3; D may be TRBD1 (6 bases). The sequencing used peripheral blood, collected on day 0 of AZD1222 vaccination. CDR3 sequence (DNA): TGTGCCAGCTCACCACGTGGGGGCGCCGGAGATACGCAGTATTTT. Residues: CASSPRGGAGDTQYF.